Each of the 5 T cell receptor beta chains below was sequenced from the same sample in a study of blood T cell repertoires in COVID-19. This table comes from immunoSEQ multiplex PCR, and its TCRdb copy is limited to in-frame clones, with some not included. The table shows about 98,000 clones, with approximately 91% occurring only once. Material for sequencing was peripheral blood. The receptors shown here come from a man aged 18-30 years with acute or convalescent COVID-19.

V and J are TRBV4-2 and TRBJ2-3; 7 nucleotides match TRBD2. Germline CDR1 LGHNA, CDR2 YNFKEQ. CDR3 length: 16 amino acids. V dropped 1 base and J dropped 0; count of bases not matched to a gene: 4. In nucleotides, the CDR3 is TGTGCCAGCAGCCAAGTGGGAGGGATGAGCACAGATACGCAGTATTTT. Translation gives CASSQVGGMSTDTQYF.

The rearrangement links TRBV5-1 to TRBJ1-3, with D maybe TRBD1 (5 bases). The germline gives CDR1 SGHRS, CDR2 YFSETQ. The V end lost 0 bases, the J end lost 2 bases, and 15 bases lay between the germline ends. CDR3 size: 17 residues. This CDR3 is CASSLGASGLAGNTIYF. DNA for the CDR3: TGCGCCAGCAGCTTGGGGGCATCAGGGTTGGCTGGAAACACCATATATTTT.

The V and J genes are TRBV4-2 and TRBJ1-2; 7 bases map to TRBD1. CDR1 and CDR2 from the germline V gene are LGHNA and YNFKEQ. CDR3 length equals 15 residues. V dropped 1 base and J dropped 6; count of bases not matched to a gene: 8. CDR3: CASSQGSQGEDGYTF. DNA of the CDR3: TGTGCCAGCAGCCAAGGATCCCAGGGGGAGGATGGCTACACCTTC.

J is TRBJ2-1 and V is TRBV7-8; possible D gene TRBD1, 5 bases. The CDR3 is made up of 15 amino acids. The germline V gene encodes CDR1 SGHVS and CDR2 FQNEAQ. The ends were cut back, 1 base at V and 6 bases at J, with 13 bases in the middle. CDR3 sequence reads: CASSLVEWGSNEQFF. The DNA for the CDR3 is TGTGCCAGCAGCTTAGTAGAATGGGGCTCCAATGAGCAGTTCTTC.

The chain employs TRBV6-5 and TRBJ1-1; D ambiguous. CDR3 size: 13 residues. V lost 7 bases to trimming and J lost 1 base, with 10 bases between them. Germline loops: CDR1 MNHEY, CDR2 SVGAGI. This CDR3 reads CASIWTANTEAFF. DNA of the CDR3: TGTGCCAGCATTTGGACTGCGAACACTGAAGCTTTCTTT.